This T cell receptor beta chain stems from a study of blood T cell repertoires in COVID-19. For the study at large: The origin of the acute and convalescent COVID-19 samples was the United States, Italy and Spain. The analysed material was cDNA or gDNA that came from T cells, B-cell-depleted T cells, or PBMCs.

The CDR3 extends over 18 amino acids. Germline V CDR1 and CDR2: KGHDR, SFDVKD. J lost 0 bases, V lost 3 bases, and 9 bases had no gene match. Per the original data handling: Estimation of nucleated cell counts relied on the amplification of reference gene primers. Here immunoSEQ multiplex PCR was the method, and the copy in TCRdb shows in-frame clones only, minus some. That table gives V, J and clone size, and the DNA gave D and trimming. This sample has some 20,000 clones, with around 89% found just once. The source is a woman in her fifties or sixties with active COVID-19. The gene calls are TRBV24-1 and TRBJ1-5; 8 positions agree with TRBD1. Material for sequencing was peripheral blood. In DNA form, the CDR3 reads TGTGCCACCAGTGATAGAAAGGACAGGGTTCATAGCAATCAGCCCCAGCATTTT. Translating gives CATSDRKDRVHSNQPQHF.